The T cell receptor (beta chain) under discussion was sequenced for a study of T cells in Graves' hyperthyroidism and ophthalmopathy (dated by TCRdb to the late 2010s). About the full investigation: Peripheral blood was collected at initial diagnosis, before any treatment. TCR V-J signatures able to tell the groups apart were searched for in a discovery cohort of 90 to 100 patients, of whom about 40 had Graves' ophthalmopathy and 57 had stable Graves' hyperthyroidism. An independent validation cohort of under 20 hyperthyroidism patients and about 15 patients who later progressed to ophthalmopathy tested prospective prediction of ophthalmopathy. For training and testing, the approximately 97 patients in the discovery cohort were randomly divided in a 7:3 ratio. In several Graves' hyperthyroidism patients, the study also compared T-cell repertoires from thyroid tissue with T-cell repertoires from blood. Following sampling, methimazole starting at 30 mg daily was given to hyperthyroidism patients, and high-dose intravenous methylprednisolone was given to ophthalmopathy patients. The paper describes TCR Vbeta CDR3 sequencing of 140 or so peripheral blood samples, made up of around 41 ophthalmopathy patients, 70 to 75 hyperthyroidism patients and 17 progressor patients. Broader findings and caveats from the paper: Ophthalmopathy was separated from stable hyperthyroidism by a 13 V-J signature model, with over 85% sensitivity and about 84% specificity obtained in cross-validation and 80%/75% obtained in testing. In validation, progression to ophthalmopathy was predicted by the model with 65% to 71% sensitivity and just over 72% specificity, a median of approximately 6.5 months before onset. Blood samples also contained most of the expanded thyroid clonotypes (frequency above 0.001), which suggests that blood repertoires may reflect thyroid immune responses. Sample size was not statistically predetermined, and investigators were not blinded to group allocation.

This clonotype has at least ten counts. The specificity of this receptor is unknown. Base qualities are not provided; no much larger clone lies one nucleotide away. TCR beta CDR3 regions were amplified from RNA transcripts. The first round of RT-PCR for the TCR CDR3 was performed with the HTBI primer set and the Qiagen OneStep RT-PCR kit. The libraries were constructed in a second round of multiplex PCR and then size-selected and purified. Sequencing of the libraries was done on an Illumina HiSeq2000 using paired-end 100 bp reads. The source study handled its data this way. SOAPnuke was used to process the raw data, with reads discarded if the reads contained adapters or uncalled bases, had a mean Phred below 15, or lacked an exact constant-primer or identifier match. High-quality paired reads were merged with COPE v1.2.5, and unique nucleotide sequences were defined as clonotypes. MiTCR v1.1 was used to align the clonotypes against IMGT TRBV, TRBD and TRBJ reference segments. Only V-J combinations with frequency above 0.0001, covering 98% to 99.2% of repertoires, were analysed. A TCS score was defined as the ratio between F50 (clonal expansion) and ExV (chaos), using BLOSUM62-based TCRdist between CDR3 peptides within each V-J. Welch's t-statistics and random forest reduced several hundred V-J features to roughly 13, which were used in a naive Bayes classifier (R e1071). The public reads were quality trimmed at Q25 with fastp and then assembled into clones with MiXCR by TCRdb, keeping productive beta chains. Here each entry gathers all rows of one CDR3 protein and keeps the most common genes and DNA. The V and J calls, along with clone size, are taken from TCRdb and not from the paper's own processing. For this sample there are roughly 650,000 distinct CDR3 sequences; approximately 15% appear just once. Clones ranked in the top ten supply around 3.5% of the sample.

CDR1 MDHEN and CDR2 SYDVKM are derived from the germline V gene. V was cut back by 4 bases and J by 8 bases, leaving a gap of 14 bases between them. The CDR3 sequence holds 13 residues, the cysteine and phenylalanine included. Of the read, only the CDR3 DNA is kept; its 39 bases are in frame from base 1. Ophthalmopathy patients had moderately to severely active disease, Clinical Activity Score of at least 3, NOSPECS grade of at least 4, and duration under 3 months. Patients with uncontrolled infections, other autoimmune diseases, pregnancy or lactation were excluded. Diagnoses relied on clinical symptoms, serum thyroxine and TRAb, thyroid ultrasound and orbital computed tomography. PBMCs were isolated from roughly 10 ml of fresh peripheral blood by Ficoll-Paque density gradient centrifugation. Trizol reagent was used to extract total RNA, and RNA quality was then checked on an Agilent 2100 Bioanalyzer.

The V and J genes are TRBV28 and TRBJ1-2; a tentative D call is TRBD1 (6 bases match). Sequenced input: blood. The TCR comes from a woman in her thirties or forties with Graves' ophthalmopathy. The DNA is TGTGCCAGCAGTTCGGACAGCCATGGGGGCTACACCTTC. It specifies CASSSDSHGGYTF.